This T cell receptor (beta chain) was captured by sequencing in a study of blood T cell repertoires in COVID-19. About the research overall: The United States, Italy and Spain provided the acute and convalescent COVID-19 samples.

Original processing methods: Amplification of reference gene primers provided the estimated nucleated cell counts. The repertoire was sequenced with immunoSEQ multiplex PCR; TCRdb's copy has only in-frame clones and lacks some. The V and J calls and clone size come from that table; D and trimming were worked out from the DNA. The repertoire has about 11,000 clones, 90% of them found once; the top ten carry 10%. The CDR3 is 16 amino acids. The ends were cut back, 0 bases at V and 2 bases at J, with 12 bases in the middle. Looked up from germline, CDR1 is SGHNT and CDR2 is YYREEE (reference sequence). The V call is TRBV5-4, the J call TRBJ2-4; a possible D gene is TRBD1 (6 bases). Material: peripheral blood. The receptor was derived from a human donor in a cohort sampled during active COVID-19. For the CDR3, the DNA is TGTGCCAGCAGCTTGGAAGGGGGATTCCCCAAAAACATTCAGTACTTC. Translated: CASSLEGGFPKNIQYF. Variable domain in full (rest from reference TRBV5-4 and TRBJ2-4): ETGVTQSPTHLIKTRGQQVTLRCSSQSGHNTVSWYQQALGQGPQFIFQYYREEENGRGNFPPRFSGLQFPNYSSELNVNALELDDSALYLCASSLEGGFPKNIQYFGAGTRLSVL.